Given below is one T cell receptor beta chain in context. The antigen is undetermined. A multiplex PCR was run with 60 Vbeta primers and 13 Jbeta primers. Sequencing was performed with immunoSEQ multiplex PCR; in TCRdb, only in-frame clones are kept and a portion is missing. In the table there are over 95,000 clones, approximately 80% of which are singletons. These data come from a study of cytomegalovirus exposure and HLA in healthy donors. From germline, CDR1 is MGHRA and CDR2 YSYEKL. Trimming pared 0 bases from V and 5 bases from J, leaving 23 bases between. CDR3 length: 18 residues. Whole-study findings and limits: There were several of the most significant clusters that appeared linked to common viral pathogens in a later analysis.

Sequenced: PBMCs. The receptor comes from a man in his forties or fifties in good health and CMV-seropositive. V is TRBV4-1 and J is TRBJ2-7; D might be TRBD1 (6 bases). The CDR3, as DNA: TGCGCCAGCAGCCAAGACCCCCCCACAGGGCTCGCCCCCGACGAGCAGTACTTC. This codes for CASSQDPPTGLAPDEQYF.